This T cell receptor beta chain originates from a study of cytomegalovirus exposure and HLA in healthy donors. Study conclusions and caveats: Per published accounts, TCR beta sequences correctly predicted the HLA-A and HLA-B alleles of most subjects.

Comment on this clone: What it binds is not known.

The PCR contained 60 Vbeta and 13 Jbeta primers. Profiling relied on immunoSEQ multiplex PCR, and the TCRdb table lists in-frame clones only, not all of them. The repertoire holds roughly 300,000 clones, with roughly 89% as singletons. The CDR3 has 17 residues. Germline values: CDR1 MGHDK, CDR2 SYGVNS. Trimming took 3 bases from V and 6 from J; bases not matched to a gene: 11. The chain combines TRBV25-1 with TRBJ2-7; TRBD2 matches 13 bases. The sample was PBMCs. This receptor was obtained from a man aged 35 to 55 in good health and CMV-seropositive. For the CDR3, the DNA is TGTGCCAGCAGTGAGCCTGGACTAGCGGGAGTAGCTCGCGAGCAGTACTTC. Translating it yields CASSEPGLAGVAREQYF.